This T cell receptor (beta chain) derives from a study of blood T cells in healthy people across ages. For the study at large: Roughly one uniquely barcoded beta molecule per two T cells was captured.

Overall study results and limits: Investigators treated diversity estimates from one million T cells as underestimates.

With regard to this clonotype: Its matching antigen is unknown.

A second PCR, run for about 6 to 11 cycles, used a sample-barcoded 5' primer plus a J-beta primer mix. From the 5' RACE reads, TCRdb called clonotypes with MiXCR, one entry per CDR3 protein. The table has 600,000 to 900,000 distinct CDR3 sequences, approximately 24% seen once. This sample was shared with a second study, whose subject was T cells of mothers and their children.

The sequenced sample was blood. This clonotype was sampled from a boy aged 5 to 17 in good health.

The CDR3 bases are TGTGCCAGCGGCGGGGGAGACTTAAACTATGGCTACACCTTC. It is translated as CASGGGDLNYGYTF. This chain links TRBV7-9 with TRBJ1-2; D is perhaps TRBD1 (5 bases). CDR3 length: 14 amino acids. The germline gives CDR1 SEHNR, CDR2 FQNEAQ (reference sequence). V was clipped by 8 bases and J by 2 bases, with 15 bases between them.